This TCR beta chain was recorded in a study of T cells after yellow fever vaccination. This clonotype was recorded at least ten times. TCRdb independently ran MiXCR on the 5' RACE reads; one entry per CDR3 protein. The sample lists around 16,000 distinct CDR3 sequences; roughly 3.7% were seen once. Looked up from germline, CDR1 is KGHSH and CDR2 is LQKENI. Trimming cost V 3 bases and J 4 bases, with 19 bases left between them. The CDR3 spans 16 residues. The chain uses TRBV18 and TRBJ2-7; D possibly corresponds to TRBD2 (7 bases). The source material was PBMCs, either bulk or a sorted T-cell subset (CD4+, CD8+, memory, or dextramer-sorted; not recorded which), sampled 15 days after the yellow fever booster vaccination. This sequence originates from a man between 25 and 39 years old who received the YFV17D yellow fever vaccine. CDR3 DNA: TGTGCCAGCTCACCGAGGGGGGCCAGCGGGAAATACGAGCAGTACTTC. Translated, it gives CASSPRGASGKYEQYF. The full variable domain, its missing parts supplied by reference TRBV18 and TRBJ2-7, is NAGVMQNPRHLVRRRGQEARLRCSPMKGHSHVYWYRQLPEEGLKFMVYLQKENIIDESGMPKERFSAEFPKEGPSILRIQQVVRGDSAAYFCASSPRGASGKYEQYFGPGTRLTVT.